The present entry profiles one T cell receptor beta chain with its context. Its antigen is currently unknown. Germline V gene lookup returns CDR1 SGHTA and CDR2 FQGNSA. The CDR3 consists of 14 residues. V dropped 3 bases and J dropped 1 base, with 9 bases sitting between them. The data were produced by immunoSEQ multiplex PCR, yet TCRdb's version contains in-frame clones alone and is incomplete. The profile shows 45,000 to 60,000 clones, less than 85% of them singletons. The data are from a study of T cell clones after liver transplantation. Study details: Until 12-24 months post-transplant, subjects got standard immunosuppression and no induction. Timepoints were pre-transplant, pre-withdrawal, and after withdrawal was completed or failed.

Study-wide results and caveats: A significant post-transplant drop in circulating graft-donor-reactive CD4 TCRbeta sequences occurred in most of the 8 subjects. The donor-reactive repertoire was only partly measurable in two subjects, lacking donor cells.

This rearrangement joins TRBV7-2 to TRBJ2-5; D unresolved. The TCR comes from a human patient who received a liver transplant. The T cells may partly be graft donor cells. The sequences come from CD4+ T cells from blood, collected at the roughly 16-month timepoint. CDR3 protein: CASSFTVVQETQYF. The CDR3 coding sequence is TGTGCCAGCAGCTTCACTGTTGTCCAAGAGACCCAGTACTTC. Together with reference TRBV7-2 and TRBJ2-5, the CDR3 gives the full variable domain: GAGVSQSPSNKVTEKGKDVELRCDPISGHTALYWYRQSLGQGLEFLIYFQGNSAPDKSGLPSDRFSAERTGGSVSTLTIQRTQQEDSAVYLCASSFTVVQETQYFGPGTRLLVL.